This T cell receptor beta chain emerged from a study of T cells in Graves' hyperthyroidism and ophthalmopathy. About the research overall: Before treatment of any kind, peripheral blood was taken at initial diagnosis.

This clonotype was counted ten times or more. V gave up 7 bases and J gave up 1 base, with 11 bases separating them. Germline CDR1 reads LNHDA; CDR2 reads SQIVND (reference sequence). This CDR3 is built from 15 residues. RNA transcripts yielded amplified TCR beta CDR3 regions. HTBI primers were employed in a first-round RT-PCR of the TCR CDR3. Using its own MiXCR run on the multiplex PCR reads, TCRdb lists one record per CDR3 protein. The sample carries just under 750,000 distinct CDR3 sequences, about a third recorded once. The sequencing input was blood. The sequence came from a middle-aged woman with Graves' hyperthyroidism. The chain links TRBV19 to TRBJ1-6; D call uncertain. CDR3 bases: TGTGCCAGTATGCCGGGGTCGTCCTATAATTCACCCCTCCACTTT. This sequence encodes CASMPGSSYNSPLHF.